This T cell receptor beta chain was found in a study of blood T cell repertoires in COVID-19. Measured with immunoSEQ multiplex PCR; TCRdb has only the in-frame clones, and not every one. The sample has roughly 230,000 clones, 80% to 90% seen once; the top ten hold approximately 9%. Sequencing used peripheral blood. The receptor was isolated from a man aged 35-49 years with active or convalescent COVID-19.

The CDR3 loop is CASSNLIAGETYNEQFF. Here the CDR3 DNA reads TGTGCCAGCAGCAATCTTATAGCGGGAGAAACCTACAATGAGCAGTTCTTC. The rearrangement joins TRBV11-3 to TRBJ2-1; 9 bases are a match to TRBD2. V lost 5 bases to trimming and J lost 2 bases; unmatched junction nucleotides: 10. The CDR3 runs to 17 residues. Germline CDR1 is SGHNT and CDR2 is YENEEA.